The 15 T cell receptor beta chains listed next were all sequenced from one sample in a study of blood T cell repertoires in COVID-19. The table came from immunoSEQ multiplex PCR; TCRdb's copy has only in-frame clones and leaves some out. This table holds 210,000 or so clones, approximately 78% found once. Material: peripheral blood. The receptor set was obtained from a woman of 80 years or more with acute or convalescent COVID-19.

The chain combines TRBV30 with TRBJ2-7, with 10 nucleotides matching TRBD2. The length of the CDR3 is 13 residues. Per the germline V gene, CDR1 is GTSNPN and CDR2 is SVGIG (reference sequence). The J segment lost 3 bases and the V segment lost 3 bases, leaving 2 bases of the junction unmatched. Here the CDR3 reads CAWRLAGLYEQYF. CDR3 bases: TGTGCCTGGAGACTAGCGGGGCTCTACGAGCAGTACTTC.

The chain links TRBV5-6 to TRBJ1-2, with D possibly matching TRBD1 (5 bases). Germline values: CDR1 SGHDT, CDR2 YYEEEE. V shed 3 bases and J shed 4 bases, with 13 bases lying between them. The length of the CDR3 is 14 residues. CDR3 coding DNA: TGTGCCAGCAGCTGGGGGGAGGCGATCTATGGCTACACCTTC. Translated, it gives CASSWGEAIYGYTF.

V and J are TRBV19 and TRBJ2-5, with 8 bases matching TRBD2. The CDR3 spans 13 residues. Germline CDR1 reads LNHDA; CDR2 reads SQIVND (reference sequence). Trimming removed 5 bases from V and 5 bases from J; junction bases left unmatched: 4. CDR3 nucleotides: TGTGCCAGTAGTGAGGCTAGCGGGGAGACCCAGTACTTC. It encodes CASSEASGETQYF.

The chain joins TRBV27 to TRBJ1-5; 11 nucleotides align to TRBD1. This CDR3 region has 17 residues. Germline-derived CDR1 and CDR2 are MNHEY and SMNVEV (reference sequence). V lost 6 bases, J lost 0 bases, and 7 bases stayed unmatched. The CDR3, as DNA: TGTGCCAGCAGCCACGGGACAGGGGGTTCTAGCAATCAGCCCCAGCATTTT. Protein sequence: CASSHGTGGSSNQPQHF.

The chain uses TRBV7-9 and TRBJ2-1; D is unclear. The V and J ends lost 0 bases and 9 bases respectively, with 12 bases between them. In germline, CDR1 is SEHNR, CDR2 FQNEAQ (reference sequence). There are 14 residues in the CDR3. The CDR3 loop reads CASSLAIGVSEQFF. The CDR3 DNA reads as TGTGCCAGCAGCTTAGCGATAGGAGTGAGTGAGCAGTTCTTC.

The rearrangement uses TRBV5-4 and TRBJ2-5, with TRBD1 matching 8 bases. From germline, CDR1 is SGHNT and CDR2 YYREEE (reference sequence). The CDR3 consists of 16 residues. After removal of 0 bases from V and 4 bases from J, the junction contained 8 bases not matched to a gene. CDR3 DNA: TGTGCCAGCAGCTTGGGGGGGGCAGGGGGCACAGAGACCCAGTACTTC. This codes for CASSLGGAGGTETQYF.

The CDR3 sequence: CASSSRVYEQYF. Written as DNA, the CDR3 is TGTGCCAGCAGTTCCAGGGTCTACGAGCAGTACTTC. The rearrangement uses TRBV5-6 and TRBJ2-7; weak D call: TRBD1 (5 bases). The V end lost 5 bases, the J end lost 3 bases, and 9 bases lay between the germline ends. The CDR3 is made up of 12 amino acids. The germline gives CDR1 SGHDT, CDR2 YYEEEE. Looking up the rest from reference TRBV5-6 and TRBJ2-7 gives the full variable domain: DAGVTQSPTHLIKTRGQQVTLRCSPKSGHDTVSWYQQALGQGPQFIFQYYEEEERQRGNFPDRFSGHQFPNYSSELNVNALLLGDSALYLCASSSRVYEQYFGPGTRLTVT.

This chain joins TRBV7-2 and TRBJ1-1; tentative D call: TRBD1 (5 bases). The germline gives CDR1 SGHTA, CDR2 FQGNSA. The CDR3 covers 13 residues. Between the trimmed V and J ends, which lost 1 base and 5 bases, there was a span of 8 bases. Written as DNA, the CDR3 is TGTGCCAGCAGCTTAGGGACAACGACTGAAGCTTTCTTT. Amino acids: CASSLGTTTEAFF.

The rearrangement links TRBV30 to TRBJ1-5; 8 nucleotides agree with TRBD1. V gave up 3 bases and J gave up 5 bases; unmatched junction bases: 6. CDR3 length: 14 amino acids. Per the germline V gene, CDR1 is GTSNPN and CDR2 is SVGIG (reference sequence). The chain's CDR3 is CAWSLDRVDQPQHF. The DNA for the CDR3 is TGTGCCTGGAGCTTGGACAGGGTCGATCAGCCCCAGCATTTT.

This clone was seen a single time. This chain uses TRBV29-1 with TRBJ1-2; 8 bases fit TRBD1. V was pared by 6 bases and J by 7 bases, with 7 bases of the junction left unmatched. Looked up from germline, CDR1 is SQVTM and CDR2 is ANQGSEA. The CDR3 runs to 12 residues. CDR3 sequence: CSVEAGGSGYTF. CDR3 DNA sequence: TGCAGCGTCGAGGCAGGGGGCTCTGGCTACACCTTC.

The rearrangement joins TRBV11-3 to TRBJ2-2; tentative D call: TRBD1 (6 bases). CDR3 length: 14 residues. V shed 4 bases and J shed 4 bases, with 10 bases lying between them. Germline-derived CDR1 and CDR2 are SGHNT and YENEEA. The chain's CDR3 is CASSSSRGTGELFF. CDR3 in DNA: TGTGCCAGCAGCTCTAGCAGGGGCACCGGGGAGCTGTTTTTT.

V usage is TRBV11-3 and J usage is TRBJ1-3; weak D call: TRBD1 (6 bases). Germline CDR1 reads SGHNT; CDR2 reads YENEEA. V was cut by 6 bases and J by 1 base, with 13 bases left in between. The CDR3 extends over 15 amino acids. The CDR3 loop reads CASSKARGSGNTIYF. The CDR3, as DNA: TGTGCCAGCAGTAAAGCCAGGGGTTCTGGAAACACCATATATTTT.

V is TRBV10-3 and J is TRBJ1-5; the match to TRBD1 covers 7 bases. CDR3 length: 15 amino acids. The J segment lost 0 bases and the V segment lost 4 bases, leaving 3 bases of the junction unmatched. Germline values: CDR1 ENHRY, CDR2 SYGVKD. CDR3: CAISVGDSSNQPQHF. The CDR3 DNA is TGTGCCATCAGTGTCGGGGACAGTAGCAATCAGCCCCAGCATTTT.

This chain joins TRBV6-2 or TRBV6-3 and TRBJ2-2, with 7 bases that match TRBD1. This CDR3 region has 17 residues. With V trimmed by 4 bases and J by 2 bases, 10 bases remained unmatched. In germline, CDR1 is MNHEY, CDR2 SVGEGT. The CDR3 coding sequence is TGTGCCAGCAGTTTCTCCGACAGGGTAGTAAACACCGGGGAGCTGTTTTTT. The encoded protein is CASSFSDRVVNTGELFF.

This chain links TRBV2 with TRBJ2-7; TRBD2 might be the D (7 bases). The germline V gene has CDR1 SNHLY and CDR2 FYNNEI. CDR3 length: 17 residues. Trimming took 5 bases from V and 3 from J, leaving 23 bases between them. The CDR3 spells CASSRHGRGQRGYEQYF. In DNA form, the CDR3 reads TGTGCCAGCAGTCGCCATGGCAGGGGCCAGCGGGGCTACGAGCAGTACTTC.